These T cell receptor beta chains were read from a single sample in a study of T cell repertoires in cytomegalovirus infection. TCRdb re-called the reads through MiXCR, storing one row per CDR3 protein. The repertoire consists of 110,000 or so distinct CDR3 sequences, with around 30% occurring once and the leading ten covering around 80%. No cognate antigen is known for these TCRs. The sample here was CD8+ T cells from cultured PBMCs, taken from culture after CMV antigen stimulation. These receptors were collected from a human donor in good health (CMV status not recorded). Some clones in this sample may be carry-over from other donors' samples. The CDR3 runs from the conserved cysteine through the conserved F or W. A D gene is named only where the DNA matches it firmly. A clone size is listed for some rows: how often the clone was seen (once, few, many), or a class if it is expanded.

>-|few|TRBJ2-1|TRBV19|13
CASSFSSYNEQFF
TGTGCCAGTAGTTTCAGCTCCTACAATGAGCAGTTCTTC
>-|many|TRBJ1-2|TRBV4-1|15
CASSQDDGARGGYTF
TGCGCCAGCAGCCAAGATGACGGAGCGAGGGGTGGCTACACCTTC
>-|-|TRBJ2-6|TRBV6-2/TRBV6-3|21
CASSYLEPRNNAWSGANVLTF
TGTGCCAGCAGTTATTTAGAGCCGAGGAACAACGCATGGTCTGGGGCCAACGTCCTGACTTTC
>-|few|TRBJ1-1|TRBV4-1|15
CASSQDQGMNTEAFF
TGCGCCAGCAGCCAAGATCAAGGGATGAACACTGAAGCTTTCTTT
>TRBD2|many|TRBJ2-1|TRBV28|17
CASSLLRPSGRPNEQFF
TGTGCCAGCAGTTTACTTCGGCCTAGCGGGCGACCCAATGAGCAGTTCTTC
>-|few|TRBJ1-5|TRBV2|14
CASSDSRAGTPQHF
TGTGCCAGCAGCGACTCCAGGGCAGGTACGCCCCAGCATTTT
>-|-|TRBJ1-5|TRBV2|14
CASSPPEVNQPQHF
TGTGCCAGCAGCCCTCCGGAGGTCAATCAGCCCCAGCATTTT
>TRBD1|-|TRBJ1-2|TRBV12-3/TRBV12-4|13
CASTGTGTDGYTF
TGTGCCAGCACTGGGACAGGGACCGATGGCTACACCTTC
>TRBD2|-|TRBJ2-1|TRBV3-1|17
CASSQDRFQRGVGEQFF
TGTGCCAGCAGCCAAGATCGTTTCCAGCGGGGGGTGGGTGAGCAGTTCTTC
>-|many|TRBJ2-5|TRBV7-2|16
CASSTDGRIGWETQYF
TGTGCCAGCAGCACCGACGGTCGTATAGGGTGGGAGACCCAGTACTTC
>TRBD1|few|TRBJ2-5|TRBV7-9|18
CASSLAPGQGLGQETQYF
TGTGCCAGCAGCTTAGCCCCGGGACAGGGGCTCGGACAAGAGACCCAGTACTTC
>-|-|TRBJ1-5|TRBV12-5|14
CASGSDAYNQPQHF
TGTGCTAGTGGTTCGGACGCATACAATCAGCCCCAGCATTTT
>-|-|TRBJ2-1|TRBV12-3/TRBV12-4|13
CASSPIGPLEQFF
TGTGCCAGCAGTCCCATTGGGCCCCTTGAGCAGTTCTTC
>-|-|TRBJ2-1|TRBV2|14
CASNPPNSYNEQFF
TGTGCCAGCAATCCTCCCAACTCCTACAATGAGCAGTTCTTC
>-|-|TRBJ1-1|TRBV19|14
CASSAGTGHTEAFF
TGTGCCAGTAGTGCCGGTACCGGGCACACTGAAGCTTTCTTT
>-|many|TRBJ2-1|TRBV20-1|14
CSAISLSSTNEQFF
TGCAGTGCGATCTCGCTGTCTTCGACAAATGAGCAGTTCTTC
>TRBD1|many|TRBJ2-7|TRBV7-2|17
CASSIAVTGGLPYEQYF
TGTGCCAGCAGCATAGCCGTGACAGGGGGCCTCCCCTACGAGCAGTACTTC
>-|few|TRBJ1-3|TRBV2|15
CASNPTGYSGNTIYF
TGTGCCAGCAATCCAACAGGCTACTCTGGAAACACCATATATTTT
>TRBD1|many|TRBJ1-5|TRBV12-3/TRBV12-4|15
CATALTGGRHQPQHF
TGTGCCACCGCCCTCACAGGGGGCCGGCATCAGCCCCAGCATTTT
>-|many|TRBJ1-1|TRBV12-3/TRBV12-4|13
CASSLSTNTEAFF
TGTGCCAGCAGTTTATCCACGAACACTGAAGCTTTCTTT
>TRBD2|-|TRBJ2-1|TRBV28|14
CASSWTSAPIEQFF
TGTGCCAGCAGTTGGACTAGCGCCCCAATCGAGCAGTTCTTC
>TRBD1|many|TRBJ1-1|TRBV7-8|18
CASSLEPQNRGMNTEAFF
TGTGCCAGCAGCTTAGAACCACAGAACAGGGGAATGAACACTGAAGCTTTCTTT
>-|-|TRBJ1-5|TRBV19|14
CASSVRGKNQPQHF
TGTGCCAGTAGTGTACGGGGGAAAAATCAGCCCCAGCATTTT
>-|few|TRBJ1-5|TRBV19|12
CASRQGDQPQHF
TGTGCCAGTAGACAGGGTGACCAGCCCCAGCATTTT
>-|few|TRBJ2-1|TRBV2|16
CASTGPTGRRSDEQFF
TGTGCCAGCACCGGACCGACAGGGAGGCGGTCCGATGAGCAGTTCTTC
>-|many|TRBJ1-4|TRBV7-9|15
CASTGTLATNEKLFF
TGTGCCAGCACCGGGACTCTTGCAACTAATGAAAAACTGTTTTTT
>-|many|TRBJ2-1|TRBV4-1|15
CASSQAEDATHEQFF
TGCGCCAGCAGCCAAGCCGAGGACGCAACGCATGAGCAGTTCTTC
>-|-|TRBJ2-1|TRBV12-3/TRBV12-4|14
CASSLLDYDDEQFF
TGTGCCAGCAGCCTTTTGGACTATGACGATGAGCAGTTCTTC
>-|-|TRBJ2-1|TRBV27|14
CASSSGGPYNEQFF
TGTGCCAGCAGTTCGGGGGGCCCTTACAATGAGCAGTTCTTC
>-|few|TRBJ1-2|TRBV19|13
CASRGDGNYGYTF
TGTGCCAGTCGGGGGGACGGGAACTATGGCTACACCTTC
>-|few|TRBJ2-6|TRBV6-1|15
CASRTGGSGANVLTF
TGTGCCAGCAGGACAGGAGGTTCTGGGGCCAACGTCCTGACTTTC
>-|-|TRBJ2-1|TRBV12-3/TRBV12-4|15
CASSPGAGVYNEQFF
TGTGCCAGCAGCCCGGGGGCGGGGGTCTACAATGAGCAGTTCTTC
>TRBD1|many|TRBJ1-3|TRBV12-3/TRBV12-4|15
CASRWGQNSGNTIYF
TGTGCCAGCAGGTGGGGACAGAATTCTGGAAACACCATATATTTT
>TRBD1|many|TRBJ2-7|TRBV12-3/TRBV12-4|13
CASSLFTGDEQYF
TGTGCCAGCAGTTTGTTCACAGGGGACGAGCAGTACTTC
>TRBD1|-|TRBJ2-4|TRBV12-3/TRBV12-4|13
CASSFGQGDIQYF
TGTGCCAGCAGTTTCGGACAGGGGGACATTCAGTACTTC
>TRBD1|few|TRBJ1-6|TRBV6-2/TRBV6-3|13
CASSQDRNSPLHF
TGTGCCAGCAGTCAGGACAGGAATTCACCCCTCCACTTT
>-|few|TRBJ1-3|TRBV12-3/TRBV12-4|16
CASSFLGPRSGNTIYF
TGTGCCAGCAGTTTTCTTGGACCAAGGTCTGGAAACACCATATATTTT
>TRBD1|many|TRBJ1-2|TRBV7-9|13
CASSFGQGDGYTF
TGTGCCAGCAGCTTCGGACAGGGGGATGGCTACACCTTC
>-|-|TRBJ1-1|TRBV29-1|13
CSVERGVNTEAFF
TGCAGCGTTGAGAGGGGGGTGAACACTGAAGCTTTCTTT
>-|few|TRBJ1-5|TRBV6-1|13
CASSELVGQPQHF
TGTGCCAGCAGTGAATTGGTGGGTCAGCCCCAGCATTTT
>-|many|TRBJ2-3|TRBV12-3/TRBV12-4|13
CASSPGGTDTQYF
TGTGCCAGCAGTCCAGGGGGCACAGATACGCAGTATTTT
>TRBD1|-|TRBJ1-1|TRBV19|12
CASWTGNTEAFF
TGTGCCAGTTGGACAGGGAACACTGAAGCTTTCTTT
>TRBD1|many|TRBJ1-2|TRBV5-4|16
CASSPGTGDLNYGYTF
TGTGCCAGCAGCCCCGGGACAGGGGATCTTAACTATGGCTACACCTTC
>-|-|TRBJ2-3|TRBV4-1|14
CASSPLPGVDTQYF
TGCGCCAGCAGCCCCCTCCCGGGTGTAGATACGCAGTATTTT
>TRBD1|-|TRBJ2-2|TRBV24-1|14
CATRDRYDTGELFF
TGTGCCACCAGGGACAGGTACGACACCGGGGAGCTGTTTTTT